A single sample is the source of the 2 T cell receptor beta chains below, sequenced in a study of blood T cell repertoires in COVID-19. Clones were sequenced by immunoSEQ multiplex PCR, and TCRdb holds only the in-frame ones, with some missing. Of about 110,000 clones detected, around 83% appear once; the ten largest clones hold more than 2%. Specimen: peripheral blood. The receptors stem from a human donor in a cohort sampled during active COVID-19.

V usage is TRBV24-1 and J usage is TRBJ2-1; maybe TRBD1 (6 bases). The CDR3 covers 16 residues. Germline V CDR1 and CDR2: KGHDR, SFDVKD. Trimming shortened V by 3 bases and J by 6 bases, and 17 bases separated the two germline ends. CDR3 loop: CATSDPRTAQANEQFF. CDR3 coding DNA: TGTGCCACCAGTGATCCTCGGACAGCTCAAGCCAATGAGCAGTTCTTC.

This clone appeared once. CDR3 residues: CASSPLGDEAFF. The CDR3 DNA sequence: TGTGCCAGCAGTCCACTCGGTGATGAAGCTTTCTTT. J is TRBJ1-1 and V is TRBV28; D gene unclear. The CDR3 runs 12 residues. Trimming pared 5 bases from V and 7 bases from J, leaving 11 bases between. The germline gives CDR1 MDHEN, CDR2 SYDVKM.